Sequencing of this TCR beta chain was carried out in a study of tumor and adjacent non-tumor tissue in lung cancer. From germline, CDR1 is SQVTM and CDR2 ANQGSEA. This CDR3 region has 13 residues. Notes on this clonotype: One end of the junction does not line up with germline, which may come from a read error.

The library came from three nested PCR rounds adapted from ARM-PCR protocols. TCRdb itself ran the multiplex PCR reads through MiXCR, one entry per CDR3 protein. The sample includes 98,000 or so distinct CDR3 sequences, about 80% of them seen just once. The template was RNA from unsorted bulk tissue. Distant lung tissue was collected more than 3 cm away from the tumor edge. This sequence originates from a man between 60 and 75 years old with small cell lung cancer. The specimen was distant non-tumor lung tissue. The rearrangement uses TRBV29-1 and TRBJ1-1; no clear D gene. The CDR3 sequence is CSVIGPMKTEALF. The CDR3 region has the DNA TGCAGCGTTATAGGACCCATGAAGACTGAAGCTTTGTTT.